What follows are 8 T cell receptor beta chains derived from one specimen sequenced in a study of T cells in localized non-small cell lung cancer (dated by TCRdb to between 2020 and 2021). The library was built by means of the immunoSEQ multiplex PCR assay. TCRdb obtained this table from immuneACCESS and retained in-frame rearrangements with V and J assigned. These tables miss some clones; where compared with another copy, unresolved V genes account for less than half of the shortfall, and the remainder is unexplained. For this sample the table gives about 35,000 clones, of which under 95% were detected only once. The biggest ten clones account for about 12% of the sample. The source was peripheral blood mononuclear cells, collected before any cancer treatment. These receptors originate from a female donor older than 55 with stage II lung adenocarcinoma.

To note about this clone: One junction end does not reproduce the germline sequence, and a read error may be involved. The chain employs TRBV4-2 and TRBJ2-1, with D uncertain. From germline, CDR1 is LGHNA and CDR2 YNFKEQ. CDR3 length: 13 residues. For the CDR3, the DNA is TGTGCCAGCAGCCCCCAAAGTAGTGGTTTTCCGATCTTC. Its translation is CASSPQSSGFPIF.

The V gene is TRBV7-2, the J gene TRBJ2-3, with TRBD1 identical over 10 bases. J was trimmed by 2 bases and V by 5 bases; bases with no gene match: 4. This CDR3 spans 15 amino acids. Germline CDR1 SGHTA, CDR2 FQGNSA. CDR3 sequence (DNA): TGTGCCAGCAGCCTCGGGACAGGGGCCACAGATACGCAGTATTTT. The encoded protein is CASSLGTGATDTQYF.

This chain's CDR3 is CAGRLASYTGELFF. The CDR3 nucleotides read TGTGCAGGCAGGCTAGCGTCTTACACCGGGGAGCTGTTTTTT. The V and J genes are TRBV7-2 and TRBJ2-2; tentatively, D is TRBD2 (6 bases). The CDR3 runs 14 residues. Per the germline V gene, CDR1 is SGHTA and CDR2 is FQGNSA.

The V call is TRBV19, the J call TRBJ1-2; the match to TRBD1 covers 10 bases. The CDR3 is 13 residues long. Germline CDR1 and CDR2: LNHDA and SQIVND (reference sequence). J was trimmed by 5 bases and V by 5 bases; bases with no gene match: 2. The CDR3 loop is CASSLGQGYGYTF. In DNA, the CDR3 is TGTGCCAGTAGTCTGGGACAGGGGTATGGCTACACCTTC.

The chain carries TRBV9 and TRBJ2-7; 8 bases are a match to TRBD2. Germline V gene lookup returns CDR1 SGDLS and CDR2 YYNGEE. CDR3 size: 16 residues. V was clipped by 4 bases and J by 3 bases; unmatched bases: 12. For the CDR3, the DNA is TGTGCCAGCAGCCCCCATAGGGCGGGGGGCCTCTACGAGCAGTACTTC. Translating it yields CASSPHRAGGLYEQYF.

The J gene is TRBJ2-3, the V gene TRBV7-2; a weak D match, TRBD1 (6 bases). CDR3 size: 15 residues. Germline V gene data show CDR1 as SGHTA and CDR2 as FQGNSA. Trimming stripped 5 bases from V and 2 bases from J, with 14 bases between. CDR3 loop: CASSTPGHNTDTQYF. CDR3 sequence (DNA): TGTGCCAGCAGCACCCCGGGACACAACACAGATACGCAGTATTTT.

V usage is TRBV5-1 and J usage is TRBJ1-2, with D uncertain. V was cut by 0 bases and J by 5 bases, with 5 bases left in between. CDR3 length: 12 residues. CDR1 and CDR2 from the germline V gene are SGHRS and YFSETQ. The CDR3 sequence is CASSLDSYGYTF. Here the CDR3 DNA reads TGCGCCAGCAGCTTGGACTCATATGGCTACACCTTC.

The rearrangement joins TRBV28 to TRBJ1-2; 7 positions agree with TRBD1. Germline assignment: CDR1 MDHEN and CDR2 SYDVKM. V gave up 5 bases and J gave up 3 bases; unmatched junction bases: 9. CDR3 length: 15 residues. CDR3 DNA: TGTGCCAGCAGTCCTATCGGTACAGGGGACTATGGCTACACCTTC. This codes for CASSPIGTGDYGYTF.